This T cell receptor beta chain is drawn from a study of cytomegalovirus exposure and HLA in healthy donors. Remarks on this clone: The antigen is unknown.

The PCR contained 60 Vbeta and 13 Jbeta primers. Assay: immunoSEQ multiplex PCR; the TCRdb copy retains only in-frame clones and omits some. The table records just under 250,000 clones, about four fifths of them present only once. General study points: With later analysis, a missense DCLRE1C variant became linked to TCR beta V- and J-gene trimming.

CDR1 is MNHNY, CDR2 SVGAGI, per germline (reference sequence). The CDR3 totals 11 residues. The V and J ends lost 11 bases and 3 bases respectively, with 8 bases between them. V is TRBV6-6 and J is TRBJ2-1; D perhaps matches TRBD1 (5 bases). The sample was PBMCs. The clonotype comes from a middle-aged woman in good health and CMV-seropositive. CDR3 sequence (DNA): TGTGCCCTGGGGCTCTACAATGAGCAGTTCTTC. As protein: CALGLYNEQFF.